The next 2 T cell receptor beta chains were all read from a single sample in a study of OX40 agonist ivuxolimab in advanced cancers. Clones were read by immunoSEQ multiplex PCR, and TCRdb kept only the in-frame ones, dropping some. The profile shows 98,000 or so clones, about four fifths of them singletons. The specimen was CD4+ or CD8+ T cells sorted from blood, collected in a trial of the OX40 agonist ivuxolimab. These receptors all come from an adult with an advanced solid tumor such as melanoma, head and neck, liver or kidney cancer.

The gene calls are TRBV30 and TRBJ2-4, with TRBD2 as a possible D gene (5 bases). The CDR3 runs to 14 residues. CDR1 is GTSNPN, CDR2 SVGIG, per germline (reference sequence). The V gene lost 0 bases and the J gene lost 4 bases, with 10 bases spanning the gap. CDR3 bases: TGTGCCTGGAGTGTAGAGGGTACGAAAAACATTCAGTACTTC. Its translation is CAWSVEGTKNIQYF.

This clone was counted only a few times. The CDR3 protein is CASSQGAGGPSGELFF. In nucleotides, the CDR3 is TGCGCCAGCAGCCAAGGGGCGGGGGGGCCAAGCGGGGAGCTGTTTTTT. The rearrangement uses TRBV4-3 and TRBJ2-2, with 9 bases lining up with TRBD2. Germline trimming cut 1 base from V and 7 bases from J; bases unmatched to any gene: 7. The CDR3 sequence is 16 residues long. CDR1 is LGHNA and CDR2 is YSLEER in the germline V gene.